What follows describes a single TCR beta chain. Its antigen is unknown. Measured with immunoSEQ multiplex PCR; TCRdb has only the in-frame clones, and not every one. The sample has under 150,000 clones; almost 95% are singletons. Germline CDR1 is SQVTM and CDR2 is ANQGSEA. The J segment lost 0 bases and the V segment lost 5 bases, leaving 5 bases of the junction unmatched. CDR3 length: 15 amino acids. This entry comes from a study of T cell responses to AZD1222 COVID-19 vaccine. General study findings and limits: No repertoire was sampled before or during the peak T cell response, only after it. Vaccine-associated CD4 TCRs spanned spike, dominant at 160-218 and 743-854.

The sequence was collected from an adult who received the AZD1222 COVID-19 vaccine. The V and J genes are TRBV29-1 and TRBJ1-3; 9 bases line up with TRBD1. The sequencing here drew on peripheral blood, taken 28 days after the second AZD1222 dose. The CDR3 here is CSVSGTGRSGNTIYF. The CDR3 bases are TGCAGCGTTTCCGGGACAGGGCGCTCTGGAAACACCATATATTTT.